This T cell receptor beta chain originates from a study of cytomegalovirus exposure and HLA in healthy donors. Both 60 Vbeta primers and 13 Jbeta primers went into the PCR. In the original workflow: Unique TCR beta chains totaled some 88 million in a later count, with 8.5 million to 12 million of them shared. Sequenced by immunoSEQ multiplex PCR; TCRdb stores in-frame clones only, minus some. V and J calls and clone size are given by that table; D and trimming were obtained from the DNA. The top ten hold 1% to 1.5% of the sample, which has about 190,000 clones, about 89% seen once. This CDR3 has 14 residues. Per the germline V gene, CDR1 is MGHRA and CDR2 is YSYEKL. The ends lost 5 bases at V and 2 bases at J; junction bases unmatched: 4. General study findings and limits: V segments that were indistinguishable, TRBV6-2 and TRBV6-3 among them, were omitted from analysis.

Concerning this clone itself: Its target is unknown.

The receptor comes from a man aged 25 to 45 in good health and CMV-seronegative. The rearrangement links TRBV4-1 to TRBJ2-7; TRBD2 matches at 9 bases. Sequenced input: PBMCs. The DNA of the CDR3 is TGCGCCAGCAGCGGTAGCGGGGGCACCTACGAGCAGTACTTC. Residues: CASSGSGGTYEQYF.